Each of the 15 T cell receptor beta chains below was sequenced from the same sample in a study of a mutant IDH1 vaccine in newly diagnosed glioma. Antigen specificity for these receptors is unknown. The time point: week 23, last vaccination. Topical imiquimod was applied with each vaccine dose, which held 300 ug of mutant IDH1 20-mer peptide. The assay was immunoSEQ multiplex PCR, and TCRdb's table has in-frame clones only and misses some. The table has approximately 81,000 clones, 85% seen once. Sequences were derived from PBMCs, sampled from a glioma patient whose treatment included an IDH1 peptide vaccine. Every receptor here comes from a man aged 25-45 years with glioma. Some clones in this sample may be carry-over from other donors' samples.

The chain recombines TRBV7-9 with TRBJ2-7, with D uncertain. Trimming removed 5 bases at V and 5 bases at J, with 16 bases between. The CDR3 contains 14 residues. Germline CDR1 SEHNR, CDR2 FQNEAQ (reference sequence). CDR3 nucleotide sequence: TGTGCCAGCAGCAACCCGGGCCTTACTCACGAGCAGTACTTC. Its protein product is CASSNPGLTHEQYF.

CDR3 coding DNA: TGTGCCTGGAGTCGGGGAGGGGGCCCCTTTAATTCACCCCTCCACTTT. It yields the protein CAWSRGGGPFNSPLHF. The genes are TRBV30 and TRBJ1-6, with 7 positions matching TRBD1. CDR3 size: 16 residues. Trimming cost V 2 bases and J 6 bases; bases outside gene matches: 10. From germline, CDR1 is GTSNPN and CDR2 SVGIG (reference sequence).

This chain joins TRBV4-3 and TRBJ2-1; possibly TRBD1 for D (6 bases). Trimming removed 1 base from V and 0 bases from J, with 10 bases in between. This CDR3 comprises 16 residues. The germline V gene has CDR1 LGHNA and CDR2 YSLEER. The CDR3 DNA reads TGCGCCAGCAGCCAAGCCCTAGGGGGCTCCTACAATGAGCAGTTCTTC. It codes for CASSQALGGSYNEQFF.

The rearrangement uses TRBV28 and TRBJ1-2, with 9 bases that match TRBD1. The CDR3 extends over 17 amino acids. J gave up 8 bases and V 5 bases, and 18 bases lay outside the gene matches. Germline V gives CDR1 MDHEN, CDR2 SYDVKM. CDR3 residues: CASSPNSNRGPGMGYTF. The DNA of the CDR3 is TGTGCCAGCAGTCCCAACTCAAACAGGGGGCCGGGGATGGGCTACACCTTC.

The chain combines TRBV5-1 with TRBJ1-1; 8 positions agree with TRBD1. The CDR3 spans 13 residues. Germline lookup yields CDR1 SGHRS and CDR2 YFSETQ. With V trimmed by 7 bases and J by 2 bases, 4 bases remained unmatched. The CDR3 coding sequence is TGCGCCAGCGGGGACAGGTTAAACACTGAAGCTTTCTTT. This sequence encodes CASGDRLNTEAFF.

The chain joins TRBV9 to TRBJ2-1; perhaps TRBD1 as D (5 bases). The CDR3 covers 15 residues. The germline V and J ends were trimmed by 4 bases and 2 bases, with 13 bases remaining between them. Germline V gene lookup returns CDR1 SGDLS and CDR2 YYNGEE. The CDR3 sequence is CASSSRDRTYNEQFF. CDR3 bases: TGTGCCAGCAGCTCACGAGACAGAACCTACAATGAGCAGTTCTTC.

This chain connects TRBV27 to TRBJ1-1; no clear D gene. Trimming pared 6 bases from V and 1 base from J, leaving 6 bases between. Germline-derived CDR1 and CDR2 are MNHEY and SMNVEV (reference sequence). The CDR3 runs 12 residues. The CDR3 is CASREKNTEAFF. The CDR3 nucleotides are TGTGCCAGCAGAGAGAAGAACACTGAAGCTTTCTTT.

The gene calls are TRBV9 and TRBJ2-3; the D is unclear. This CDR3 contains 15 residues. Trimming pared 0 bases from V and 0 bases from J, leaving 8 bases between. Germline V lookup: CDR1 SGDLS, CDR2 YYNGEE. The CDR3 here is CASSVGLGSTDTQYF. The CDR3 DNA is TGTGCCAGCAGCGTAGGGTTAGGGAGCACAGATACGCAGTATTTT.

The V gene is TRBV6-1, the J gene TRBJ1-6; no clear D. V lost 6 bases and J 0 bases, leaving 9 bases between the germline ends. The germline CDR1 and CDR2 sequences are MNHNS and SASEGT. The CDR3 has 15 amino acids. The CDR3 sequence: CASSPWSSYNSPLHF. CDR3 DNA sequence: TGTGCCAGCAGCCCCTGGAGCTCCTATAATTCACCCCTCCACTTT.

V usage is TRBV7-2 and J usage is TRBJ2-1; D is undetermined. This CDR3 is built from 15 residues. From germline, CDR1 is SGHTA and CDR2 FQGNSA. V was clipped by 0 bases and J by 4 bases, with 10 bases between them. The CDR3 DNA reads TGTGCCAGCAGCTTAGCGTTTGGACCATACAATGAGCAGTTCTTC. Protein: CASSLAFGPYNEQFF.

V is TRBV19 and J is TRBJ1-2; TRBD1 matches at 12 bases. CDR1 and CDR2 from the germline V gene are LNHDA and SQIVND (reference sequence). The CDR3 extends over 18 amino acids. Trimming took 1 base from V and 3 from J; bases not matched to a gene: 9. Written as DNA, the CDR3 is TGTGCCAGTAGTATAGTTAGGGGGGACAGGGGGCCAGACTATGGCTACACCTTC. It yields the protein CASSIVRGDRGPDYGYTF.

This chain uses TRBV5-1 with TRBJ2-1; 11 nucleotides align to TRBD2. The CDR3 loop spans 18 amino acids. Germline V gene lookup returns CDR1 SGHRS and CDR2 YFSETQ. V shed 3 bases and J 0 bases; nucleotides not matched to a gene: 8. CDR3 residues: CASSSGQTSGSSYNEQFF. CDR3 DNA: TGCGCCAGCAGCTCGGGACAAACTAGCGGGAGCTCCTACAATGAGCAGTTCTTC.

This chain links TRBV9 with TRBJ1-1, with D tentatively TRBD1 (6 bases). There are 15 residues in the CDR3. Germline lookup yields CDR1 SGDLS and CDR2 YYNGEE. Trimming shortened V by 0 bases and J by 3 bases, and 12 bases separated the two germline ends. The CDR3 loop is CASSVVGGLHTEAFF. CDR3 sequence (DNA): TGTGCCAGCAGCGTAGTAGGGGGGCTGCACACTGAAGCTTTCTTT.

The chain joins TRBV7-2 to TRBJ2-1; 14 positions match TRBD2. Germline V gene data show CDR1 as SGHTA and CDR2 as FQGNSA. The CDR3 sequence is 17 residues long. V trimming: 5 bases; J trimming: 10 bases; junction bases outside the gene matches: 13. The CDR3 sequence: CASSRDYGTSGSAEQFF. The CDR3 DNA is TGTGCCAGCAGCCGGGACTATGGGACTAGCGGGAGTGCGGAGCAGTTCTTC.

This chain uses TRBV30 with TRBJ2-7; the D is unclear. This CDR3 comprises 13 residues. V shed 0 bases and J shed 3 bases, with 9 bases lying between them. Germline CDR1 GTSNPN, CDR2 SVGIG (reference sequence). The CDR3 DNA sequence: TGTGCCTGGAGTGTCTCCATCTACTACGAGCAGTACTTC. Translating it yields CAWSVSIYYEQYF.